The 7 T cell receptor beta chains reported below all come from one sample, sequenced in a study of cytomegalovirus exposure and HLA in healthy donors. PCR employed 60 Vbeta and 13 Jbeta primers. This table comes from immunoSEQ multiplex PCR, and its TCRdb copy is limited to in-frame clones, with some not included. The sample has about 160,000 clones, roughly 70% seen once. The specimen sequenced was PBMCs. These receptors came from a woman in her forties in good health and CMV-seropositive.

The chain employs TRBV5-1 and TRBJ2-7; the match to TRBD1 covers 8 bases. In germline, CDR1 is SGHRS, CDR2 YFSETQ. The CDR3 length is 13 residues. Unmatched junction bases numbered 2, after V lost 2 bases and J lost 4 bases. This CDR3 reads CASSLGTGYEQYF. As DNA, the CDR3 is TGCGCCAGCAGCTTAGGGACAGGTTACGAGCAGTACTTC.

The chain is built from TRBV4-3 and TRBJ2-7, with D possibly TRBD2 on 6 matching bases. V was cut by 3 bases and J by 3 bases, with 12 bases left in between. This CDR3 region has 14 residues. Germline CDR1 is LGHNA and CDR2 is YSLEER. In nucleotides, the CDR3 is TGCGCCAGCAGCCAGGGACTGATCGGCTACGAGCAGTACTTC. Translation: CASSQGLIGYEQYF.

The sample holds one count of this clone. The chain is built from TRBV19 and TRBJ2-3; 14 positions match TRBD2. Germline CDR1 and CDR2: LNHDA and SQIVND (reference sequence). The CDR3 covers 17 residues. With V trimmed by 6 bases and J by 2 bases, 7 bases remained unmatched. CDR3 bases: TGTGCCAGTAGGGGACTAGCGGGGGCGACTCACACAGATACGCAGTATTTT. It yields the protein CASRGLAGATHTDTQYF.

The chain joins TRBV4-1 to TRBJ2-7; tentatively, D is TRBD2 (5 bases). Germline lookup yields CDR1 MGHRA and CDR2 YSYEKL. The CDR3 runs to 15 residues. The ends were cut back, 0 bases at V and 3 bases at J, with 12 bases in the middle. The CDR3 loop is CASSQERETFYEQYF. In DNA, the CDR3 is TGCGCCAGCAGCCAAGAGAGGGAGACTTTCTACGAGCAGTACTTC.

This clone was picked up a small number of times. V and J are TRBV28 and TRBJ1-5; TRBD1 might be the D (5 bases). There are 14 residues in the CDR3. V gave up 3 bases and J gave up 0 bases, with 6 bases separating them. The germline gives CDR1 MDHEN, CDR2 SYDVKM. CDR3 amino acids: CASSFGGSNQPQHF. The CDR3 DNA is TGTGCCAGCAGTTTCGGGGGTAGCAATCAGCCCCAGCATTTT.

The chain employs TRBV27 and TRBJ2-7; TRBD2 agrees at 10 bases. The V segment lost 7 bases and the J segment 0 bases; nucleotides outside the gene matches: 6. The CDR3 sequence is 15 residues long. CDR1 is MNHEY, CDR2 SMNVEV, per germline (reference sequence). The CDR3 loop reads CASKTRLAGSYEQYF. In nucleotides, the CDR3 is TGTGCCAGCAAAACGAGACTAGCGGGCTCCTACGAGCAGTACTTC.

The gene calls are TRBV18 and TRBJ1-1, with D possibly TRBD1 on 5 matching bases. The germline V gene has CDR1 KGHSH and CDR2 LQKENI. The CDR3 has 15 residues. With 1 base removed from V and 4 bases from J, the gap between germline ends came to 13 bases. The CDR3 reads CASSPQGQSGTEAFF. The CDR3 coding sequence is TGTGCCAGCTCACCACAGGGGCAGTCGGGCACTGAAGCTTTCTTT.